A single sample gave rise to the 22 T cell receptor beta chains below, sequenced in a study of blood T cell repertoires in COVID-19. Sequencing used immunoSEQ multiplex PCR; TCRdb keeps in-frame clones, though not all of them. Among fewer than 100,000 clones, about nine tenths were seen once, and the ten largest hold around 10%. Sample: peripheral blood. These receptors were obtained from a man in his fifties or sixties with acute or convalescent COVID-19.

The V and J genes are TRBV9 and TRBJ2-1, with 9 positions matching TRBD2. The CDR3 is 16 residues long. The ends lost 2 bases at V and 5 bases at J; junction bases unmatched: 8. Germline V gene lookup returns CDR1 SGDLS and CDR2 YYNGEE. The CDR3 DNA is TGTGCCAGCAGCGTCACCCGAGCGGGAGGTCACAATGAGCAGTTCTTC. Translated: CASSVTRAGGHNEQFF.

This clone was found a few times. The chain couples TRBV3-1 (or the pseudogene TRBV3-2) to TRBJ1-2, with a tentative D call TRBD1 (6 bases). Germline lookup yields CDR1 LGHDT and CDR2 YNNKEL (reference sequence). The CDR3 covers 15 residues. Written as DNA, the CDR3 is TGTGCGAGCTGCAAAGGGATAGGGGGATACTATGGCTACACCTTC. Amino acid sequence: CASCKGIGGYYGYTF.

The V call is TRBV19, the J call TRBJ2-5, with D perhaps TRBD2 (7 bases). The ends were cut back, 1 base at V and 1 base at J, with 10 bases in the middle. The germline CDR1 and CDR2 sequences are LNHDA and SQIVND (reference sequence). This CDR3 spans 15 amino acids. CDR3 amino acids: CASSIGGGLQETQYF. In DNA form, the CDR3 reads TGTGCCAGTAGTATAGGGGGGGGGCTCCAAGAGACCCAGTACTTC.

This chain joins TRBV3-1 (or the pseudogene TRBV3-2) and TRBJ2-7; TRBD2 agrees at 14 bases. This CDR3 has 15 residues. V dropped 4 bases and J dropped 3; count of bases not matched to a gene: 2. Germline loops: CDR1 LGHDT, CDR2 YNNKEL (reference sequence). The CDR3 coding sequence is TGTGCCAGCAGCCCGGGACTAGCGGGGGTCTACGAGCAGTACTTC. Encoded protein: CASSPGLAGVYEQYF.

This clone was picked up a small number of times. The J gene is TRBJ2-1, the V gene TRBV15, with 9 bases lining up with TRBD2. J was trimmed by 6 bases and V by 8 bases; bases with no gene match: 11. The CDR3 has 15 amino acids. CDR1 LNHNV and CDR2 YYDKDF come from the germline V gene (reference sequence). The CDR3 loop reads CATVGAAGGGNEQFF. In nucleotides, the CDR3 is TGTGCCACCGTGGGCGCGGCGGGAGGGGGCAATGAGCAGTTCTTC.

The V gene is TRBV6-2 or TRBV6-3, the J gene TRBJ1-1; D possibly corresponds to TRBD1 (5 bases). CDR3 length equals 15 residues. Trimming left V 5 bases short and J 7 bases short, with 20 bases between. Germline CDR1 is MNHEY and CDR2 is SVGEGT. The CDR3 region has the DNA TGTGCCAGCAGTATGATAGTCCCGTCCGACAGTGAAGCTTTCTTT. This encodes CASSMIVPSDSEAFF.

The genes are TRBV29-1 and TRBJ1-5; 8 bases map to TRBD1. The trim removed 7 bases at V and 4 bases at J, leaving 6 bases unmatched. CDR1 and CDR2 (germline): SQVTM, ANQGSEA. The CDR3 has 13 residues. The CDR3 DNA is TGCAGCGCCGGGACAGGCCTTAATCAGCCCCAGCATTTT. Translating gives CSAGTGLNQPQHF.

The chain is built from TRBV5-1 and TRBJ2-1; 7 nucleotides line up with TRBD2. Germline loops: CDR1 SGHRS, CDR2 YFSETQ. This CDR3 contains 16 residues. The V segment lost 3 bases and the J segment 0 bases; nucleotides outside the gene matches: 6. CDR3 loop: CASSSTSGASYNEQFF. In DNA, the CDR3 is TGCGCCAGCAGCTCCACAAGCGGGGCCTCCTACAATGAGCAGTTCTTC.

This chain joins TRBV5-8 and TRBJ2-1; TRBD2 matches 10 bases. Per germline, CDR1 SGHTS and CDR2 YDEGEE. The CDR3 has 15 amino acids. Unmatched junction bases numbered 1, after V lost 0 bases and J lost 4 bases. As DNA, the CDR3 is TGTGCCAGCAGCTTGGAACTAGCGGGGTACAATGAGCAGTTCTTC. It translates to CASSLELAGYNEQFF.

V gene TRBV9 combines with J gene TRBJ2-1; 9 bases are shared with TRBD2. The CDR3 has 15 residues. CDR1 and CDR2 (germline): SGDLS, YYNGEE. The junction had 7 bases not matched to a gene; V was cut back by 5 bases and J by 4 bases. The CDR3 loop is CASRRGREGYNEQFF. The CDR3 nucleotides are TGTGCCAGCAGGAGGGGGCGGGAGGGTTACAATGAGCAGTTCTTC.

Written as DNA, the CDR3 is TGTGCCAGCAGCCAAGGGACAGACTTCCTGAATGGCTACACCTTC. Translating it yields CASSQGTDFLNGYTF. V and J are TRBV3-1 (or the pseudogene TRBV3-2) and TRBJ1-2; a possible D gene is TRBD1 (6 bases). The CDR3 loop spans 15 amino acids. V was clipped by 1 base and J by 6 bases, with 15 bases between them. CDR1 and CDR2 from the germline V gene are LGHDT and YNNKEL (reference sequence).

The V call is TRBV18, the J call TRBJ2-5; the D is unclear. This CDR3 has 14 residues. V gave up 0 bases and J gave up 1 base, with 6 bases separating them. From germline, CDR1 is KGHSH and CDR2 LQKENI. The CDR3 DNA follows: TGTGCCAGCTCACCACCCCTACCCCAAGAGACCCAGTACTTC. Translation: CASSPPLPQETQYF.

The chain links TRBV5-1 to TRBJ1-4, with 11 bases identical to TRBD1. CDR3 size: 14 residues. After removal of 4 bases from V and 10 bases from J, the junction contained 6 bases not matched to a gene. Looked up from germline, CDR1 is SGHRS and CDR2 is YFSETQ. The CDR3 DNA is TGCGCCAGCAGCCTGGGGACAGGGGGTGCAAAACTGTTTTTT. It is translated as CASSLGTGGAKLFF.

V gene TRBV30 combines with J gene TRBJ1-3; perhaps TRBD1 as D (5 bases). Germline V gives CDR1 GTSNPN, CDR2 SVGIG (reference sequence). Trimming removed 6 bases at V and 1 base at J, with 10 bases between. The CDR3 covers 13 residues. The CDR3 DNA is TGTGCCTGCTATAGGGGATCTGGAAACACCATATATTTT. It yields the protein CACYRGSGNTIYF.

This clone has only one observation. The chain couples TRBV27 to TRBJ2-2; TRBD2 matches at 7 bases. Trimming removed 4 bases from V and 5 bases from J; junction bases left unmatched: 1. CDR1 MNHEY and CDR2 SMNVEV come from the germline V gene (reference sequence). The CDR3 consists of 13 residues. The CDR3 DNA sequence: TGTGCCAGCAGTTCGCGGGGGACCGGGGAGCTGTTTTTT. This gives the protein CASSSRGTGELFF.

The chain couples TRBV19 to TRBJ1-5; 9 bases map to TRBD1. The V segment lost 4 bases and the J segment 7 bases; nucleotides outside the gene matches: 5. Germline lookup yields CDR1 LNHDA and CDR2 SQIVND (reference sequence). CDR3 size: 14 residues. In DNA form, the CDR3 reads TGTGCCAGTAGTACGGGACAGGGCCGGCAGCCCCAGCATTTT. Translated: CASSTGQGRQPQHF.

This chain uses TRBV18 with TRBJ2-7; D not certain. V was trimmed by 2 bases and J by 2 bases, leaving 16 bases between them. Germline CDR1 KGHSH, CDR2 LQKENI. There are 16 residues in the CDR3. The CDR3 DNA follows: TGTGCCAGCTCACCATTTGACTTCCTAAGAACCTACGAGCAGTACTTC. Its protein is CASSPFDFLRTYEQYF.

V is TRBV24-1 and J is TRBJ2-7, with 7 nucleotides matching TRBD1. The CDR3 has 13 residues. Germline V gene sequence: CDR1 KGHDR, CDR2 SFDVKD. The ends lost 4 bases at V and 4 bases at J; junction bases unmatched: 3. The CDR3 DNA sequence: TGTGCCACCAGTGAGGTGACAGGGTACGAGCAGTACTTC. Protein product: CATSEVTGYEQYF.

The gene calls are TRBV9 and TRBJ2-3, with TRBD2 matching 7 bases. CDR1 is SGDLS and CDR2 is YYNGEE in the germline V gene. CDR3 length: 16 residues. With 0 bases clipped from V and 1 base from J, the junction kept 5 bases outside the gene matches. The CDR3 nucleotides read TGTGCCAGCAGCGTAGACAGCGGGACCCGCACAGATACGCAGTATTTT. Translated: CASSVDSGTRTDTQYF.

The chain has TRBV21-1 and TRBJ2-7; TRBD2 is the table's D call, not checked against the DNA. TRBV21-1 is tagged as a pseudogene. The CDR3 consists of 17 residues. CDR3 sequence (DNA): TGTGCCAGCAGCAAAATAGGGCGGTCAGGGAGGATCTACGAGCAGTACTTC. It translates to CASSKIGRSGRIYEQYF.

The rearrangement uses TRBV6-5 and TRBJ1-2; maybe TRBD1 (6 bases). Looked up from germline, CDR1 is MNHEY and CDR2 is SVGAGI. With 0 bases removed from V and 4 bases from J, the gap between germline ends came to 9 bases. This CDR3 region has 14 residues. The CDR3 loop reads CASSYSNRVYGYTF. CDR3 nucleotides: TGTGCCAGCAGTTACTCGAACAGGGTCTATGGCTACACCTTC.

V gene TRBV4-1 combines with J gene TRBJ1-2; D is unclear. CDR1 MGHRA and CDR2 YSYEKL come from the germline V gene. The CDR3 has 14 residues. V gave up 3 bases and J gave up 3 bases, with 11 bases separating them. This CDR3 is CASSQTTAYYGYTF. The CDR3 DNA sequence: TGCGCCAGCAGCCAGACCACAGCCTACTATGGCTACACCTTC.